Below, one TCR beta chain is given with its context. Profiling relied on immunoSEQ multiplex PCR, and the TCRdb table lists in-frame clones only, not all of them. The repertoire has about 10,000 clones, about 88% of them found once; the top ten carry roughly 5.2%. This specimen belongs to a study of blood T cell repertoires in COVID-19. The wider study: Material from acute and convalescent COVID-19 was sourced from the United States, Italy and Spain. From T cells, B-cell-depleted T cells, or PBMCs came the material, which was cDNA or gDNA.

This CDR3 is built from 15 residues. The V gene lost 8 bases and the J gene lost 0 bases, with 15 bases spanning the gap. Germline lookup yields CDR1 ENHRY and CDR2 SYGVKD. The chain employs TRBV10-3 and TRBJ2-3; D remains ambiguous. The specimen sequenced was peripheral blood. The clonotype was recovered from a human donor in a cohort sampled during active COVID-19. DNA of the CDR3: TGTGCCATCGCCCCCGGGTCATCTAGCACAGATACGCAGTATTTT. This translates into CAIAPGSSSTDTQYF.